The next 12 T cell receptor beta chains were all read from a single sample in a study of T-cell memory formation after mild COVID-19. TCRdb recomputed calls from the 5' RACE reads with MiXCR, one row per CDR3 protein. The sample has approximately 190,000 distinct CDR3 sequences; roughly 18% are singletons. Sequencing was done on a sample of PBMCs or a T cell subset sorted from them (not recorded which). The receptors stem from an adult woman who had mild COVID-19 (a few samples of this study predate the infection). Cell type and time point are not known.

Regarding this clonotype: One junction end disagrees with the germline gene, perhaps due to a read error. This chain uses TRBV7-2 with TRBJ1-1; D is perhaps TRBD1 (5 bases). Germline assignment: CDR1 SGHTA and CDR2 FQGNSA. This CDR3 contains 15 residues. CDR3 in amino acids: CASSPRRGGGTEALF. CDR3 nucleotide sequence: TGTGCCAGCAGCCCTAGACGGGGCGGTGGCACTGAAGCTTTATTT.

CDR3 loop: CASSLGVASKQFF. DNA for the CDR3: TGTGCCAGCAGCTTAGGGGTAGCGAGCAAGCAGTTCTTC. The chain joins TRBV7-3 to TRBJ2-1; tentatively, D is TRBD2 (5 bases). Germline loops: CDR1 SGHTA, CDR2 FQGTGA. This CDR3 comprises 13 residues. V was trimmed by 2 bases and J by 11 bases, leaving 13 bases between them.

This clonotype was counted a single time. The gene calls are TRBV9 and TRBJ2-1, with 14 positions matching TRBD2. Losses at the gene ends were 2 bases for V and 5 bases for J; bases not matched to a gene: 3. The CDR3 has 16 amino acids. Looked up from germline, CDR1 is SGDLS and CDR2 is YYNGEE. In DNA, the CDR3 is TGTGCCAGCAGCGTCCGACTAGCGGGAGGGGACAATGAGCAGTTCTTC. This codes for CASSVRLAGGDNEQFF.

CDR3 loop: CSASGQTRGMSADTQYF. The CDR3 DNA follows: TGCAGTGCTAGTGGCCAAACGCGGGGGATGTCGGCAGATACGCAGTATTTT. The V gene is TRBV20-1, the J gene TRBJ2-3, with 7 bases aligning to TRBD2. Trimming took 3 bases from V and 4 from J; bases not matched to a gene: 16. This CDR3 comprises 17 residues. CDR1 is DFQATT and CDR2 is SNEGSKA in the germline V gene (reference sequence).

CDR3 in amino acids: CSARTGQISPLHF. CDR3 sequence (DNA): TGCAGTGCCCGGACGGGGCAAATCTCACCCCTCCACTTT. The chain links TRBV20-1 to TRBJ1-6, with D possibly being TRBD1 (5 bases). Trimming removed 6 bases from V and 10 bases from J, with 16 bases in between. CDR3 length: 13 amino acids. CDR1 and CDR2 from the germline V gene are DFQATT and SNEGSKA (reference sequence).

The chain recombines TRBV4-1 with TRBJ1-2; TRBD1 is a possible D gene (6 bases). The CDR3 is 15 amino acids. From germline, CDR1 is MGHRA and CDR2 YSYEKL. Trimming shortened V by 8 bases and J by 3 bases, and 19 bases separated the two germline ends. Here the CDR3 DNA reads TGCGCCAGCCGCACCCCCGGGGGCAAGGACTATGGCTACACCTTC. Residues: CASRTPGGKDYGYTF.

A few counts support this clonotype. J is TRBJ2-7 and V is TRBV30; D uncertain. The CDR3 consists of 15 residues. Germline V gene data show CDR1 as GTSNPN and CDR2 as SVGIG (reference sequence). V lost 1 base and J lost 1, with 14 bases in between. Here the CDR3 DNA reads TGTGCCTGGAGTGCCCCCGGGCTCAGGTCCTACGAGCAGTACTTC. The encoded protein is CAWSAPGLRSYEQYF.

This clonotype was seen ten or more times. The chain uses TRBV6-5 and TRBJ2-7; 7 positions agree with TRBD2. This CDR3 contains 15 residues. V was clipped by 7 bases and J by 4 bases; unmatched bases: 13. CDR1 is MNHEY and CDR2 is SVGAGI in the germline V gene. The CDR3 nucleotides are TGTGCCAGCAAAGCACCCCGGGGGGTAGTTTACGAGCAGTACTTC. Translation gives CASKAPRGVVYEQYF.

The V gene is TRBV20-1, the J gene TRBJ2-1; 7 positions agree with TRBD1. The CDR3 runs to 13 residues. The germline V gene has CDR1 DFQATT and CDR2 SNEGSKA (reference sequence). V shed 8 bases, J shed 3 bases, and the junction held 7 bases outside the gene matches. This CDR3 reads CSPYRDSYNEQFF. The CDR3 nucleotides read TGCAGTCCTTACCGGGACAGCTACAATGAGCAGTTCTTC.

This clonotype was detected a few times. The chain uses TRBV24-1 and TRBJ2-5; D is unresolved. The CDR3 has 14 amino acids. Trimming cost V 1 base and J 3 bases, with 8 bases left between them. Germline V gene data show CDR1 as KGHDR and CDR2 as SFDVKD. The DNA for the CDR3 is TGTGCCACCAGTGATTTTGGGCCCGAAGAGACCCAGTACTTC. This encodes CATSDFGPEETQYF.

The chain is built from TRBV14 and TRBJ2-7; D possibly matches TRBD1 or TRBD2 (5 bases each). V gave up 1 base and J gave up 3 bases, with 10 bases separating them. From germline, CDR1 is SGHDN and CDR2 FVKESK. The CDR3 covers 14 residues. In DNA, the CDR3 is TGTGCCAGCAGCCAAGCTCGGGGCCTCTACGAGCAGTACTTC. Amino acid sequence: CASSQARGLYEQYF.

This clonotype turned up a few times. The chain recombines TRBV12-3 or TRBV12-4 with TRBJ2-2; D gene uncertain. The CDR3 contains 11 residues. V was pared by 5 bases and J by 9 bases, with 7 bases between. The CDR3 here is CASSTSRELFF. CDR3 sequence (DNA): TGTGCCAGCAGTACCAGCAGGGAGCTGTTTTTT.